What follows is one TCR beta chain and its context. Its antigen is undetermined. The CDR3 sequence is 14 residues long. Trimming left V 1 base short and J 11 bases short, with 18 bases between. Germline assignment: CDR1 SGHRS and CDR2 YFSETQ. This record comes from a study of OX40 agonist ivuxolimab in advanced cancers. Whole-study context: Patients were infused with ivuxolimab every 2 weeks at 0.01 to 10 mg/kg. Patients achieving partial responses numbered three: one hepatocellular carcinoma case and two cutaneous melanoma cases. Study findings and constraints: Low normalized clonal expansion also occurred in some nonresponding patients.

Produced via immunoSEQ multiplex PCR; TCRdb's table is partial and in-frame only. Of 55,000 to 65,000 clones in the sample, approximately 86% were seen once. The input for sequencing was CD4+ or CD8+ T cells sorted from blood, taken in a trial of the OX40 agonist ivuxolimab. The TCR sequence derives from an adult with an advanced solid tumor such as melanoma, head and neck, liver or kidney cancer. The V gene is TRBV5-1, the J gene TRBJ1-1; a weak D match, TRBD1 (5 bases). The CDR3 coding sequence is TGCGCCAGCAGCTTGAGGGCCTCTGGGGAGGGGGCTTTCTTT. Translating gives CASSLRASGEGAFF. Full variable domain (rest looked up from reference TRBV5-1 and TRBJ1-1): KAGVTQTPRYLIKTRGQQVTLSCSPISGHRSVSWYQQTPGQGLQFLFEYFSETQRNKGNFPGRFSGRQFSNSRSEMNVSTLELGDSALYLCASSLRASGEGAFFGQGTRLTVV.